Presented here are 10 T cell receptor beta chains from one specimen sequenced in a study of blood T cell repertoires in COVID-19. Repertoires were generated with immunoSEQ multiplex PCR, while TCRdb's copy carries only in-frame clones and drops some. The sample has over 80,000 clones; about 80% are singletons. The sample consisted of peripheral blood. These receptors were obtained from a woman aged 50 to 65 with acute or convalescent COVID-19.

This clone was detected only once. The chain couples TRBV4-1 to TRBJ1-2; D is perhaps TRBD1 (5 bases). The CDR3 sequence is 15 residues long. The germline V gene has CDR1 MGHRA and CDR2 YSYEKL. Trimming took off 2 bases at V and 3 bases at J, with 13 bases between the two ends. CDR3 residues: CASSQRERDDYGYTF. For the CDR3, the DNA is TGCGCCAGCAGCCAACGGGAGAGGGACGACTATGGCTACACCTTC.

CDR3 DNA sequence: TGTGCCAGCAGTTTATCCCAATCCTACGAGCAGTACTTC. This sequence encodes CASSLSQSYEQYF. V and J are TRBV12-3 or TRBV12-4 and TRBJ2-7; D gene unclear. The CDR3 has 13 residues. V shed 2 bases and J shed 1 base, with 6 bases lying between them.

This chain joins TRBV6-5 and TRBJ1-2; no clear D. Per the germline V gene, CDR1 is MNHEY and CDR2 is SVGAGI. V was trimmed by 2 bases and J by 4 bases, leaving 11 bases between them. CDR3 length equals 14 residues. CDR3 nucleotide sequence: TGTGCCAGCAGTTACGAAGACATCTCCTATGGCTACACCTTC. It specifies CASSYEDISYGYTF.

This clone was picked up a small number of times. The genes are TRBV5-1 and TRBJ1-1; possible D gene TRBD1, 5 bases. This CDR3 has 14 residues. CDR1 SGHRS and CDR2 YFSETQ come from the germline V gene. Trimming took 0 bases from V and 1 from J, leaving 7 bases between them. CDR3 sequence reads: CASSLGQQNTEAFF. The CDR3 DNA is TGCGCCAGCAGCTTGGGACAGCAGAACACTGAAGCTTTCTTT.

There are a few counts of this clone. This chain connects TRBV19 to TRBJ2-6; TRBD1 agrees at 10 bases. The CDR3 has 17 amino acids. Trimming took 4 bases from V and 5 from J; bases not matched to a gene: 8. Germline assignment: CDR1 LNHDA and CDR2 SQIVND (reference sequence). The CDR3 DNA follows: TGTGCCAGTAGTAGGAACGACAGGGGGCGAAGGGCCAACGTCCTGACTTTC. This gives the protein CASSRNDRGRRANVLTF.

The V call is TRBV14, the J call TRBJ2-1; tentatively, D is TRBD1 (6 bases). This CDR3 is built from 16 residues. From germline, CDR1 is SGHDN and CDR2 FVKESK. V was trimmed by 4 bases and J by 7 bases, leaving 20 bases between them. Here the CDR3 reads CASSRLKTGPGNEQFF. CDR3 nucleotide sequence: TGTGCCAGCAGCCGCCTTAAGACAGGCCCTGGGAATGAGCAGTTCTTC.

This clone occurred once. The chain joins TRBV11-2 to TRBJ2-5, with 12 bases fitting TRBD2. CDR3 size: 17 residues. In germline, CDR1 is SGHAT, CDR2 FQNNGV. V gave up 0 bases and J gave up 4 bases; unmatched junction bases: 6. The CDR3 loop is CASSLEVATSGGETQYF. The DNA of the CDR3 is TGTGCCAGCAGCTTAGAAGTCGCGACTAGCGGGGGAGAGACCCAGTACTTC.

This chain joins TRBV4-3 and TRBJ2-3; 12 bases align to TRBD2. V was pared by 4 bases and J by 3 bases, with 2 bases of the junction left unmatched. CDR1 and CDR2 (germline): LGHNA, YSLEER. The CDR3 has 15 amino acids. CDR3 DNA sequence: TGCGCCAGCAGCCTTCTAGCGGGAGGGACAGATACGCAGTATTTT. This codes for CASSLLAGGTDTQYF.

This clone was counted only a few times. The V and J genes are TRBV6-5 and TRBJ1-6, with no clear D. Trimming took off 4 bases at V and 9 bases at J, with 13 bases between the two ends. Germline CDR1 and CDR2: MNHEY and SVGAGI. The CDR3 has 14 residues. CDR3 sequence reads: CASSSRAEASPLHF. CDR3 nucleotides: TGTGCCAGCAGTTCACGTGCCGAGGCTTCACCCCTCCACTTT.

This clone occurred once. The rearrangement links TRBV6-5 to TRBJ2-3; 10 positions match TRBD1. The CDR3 has 15 residues. CDR1 MNHEY and CDR2 SVGAGI come from the germline V gene. V lost 8 bases and J lost 1; bases outside the gene matches: 6. The CDR3 reads CASYMDRGGTDTQYF. DNA of the CDR3: TGTGCCAGCTATATGGACAGGGGGGGCACAGATACGCAGTATTTT.